This T cell receptor (beta chain) was documented in a study of human T cells and chemical hapten exposure (dated by TCRdb to 2020 to 2023). At the level of the whole study: For sensitization, 2% DPC in acetone was applied to a 2 cm by 2 cm area of upper inner arm skin. Weekly therapeutic DPC doses were additionally applied to the scalp of patients throughout the approximately 25-week study period. Patch testing was performed on the upper back with Finn chambers containing 0.01% DPC, and the patch tests were scored after 6 days according to International Contact Dermatitis Research Group standards. Most of the patients in the cohort were female, and the cohort covered alopecia areata with under or over 50% scalp involvement, alopecia totalis and alopecia universalis. Libraries were combined into a pool for sequencing, and differences in TCR yield between samples came mainly from small differences in library volumes within the pool. The study tracked peripheral blood TCR repertoire changes in vivo during primary and secondary sensitization to the hapten diphenylcyclopropenone (DPC) in alopecia patients. Blood samples were taken from patients before sensitization (week 0) and then at 2, 6 and about 24 weeks after DPC sensitization. Around 29 alopecia patients provided blood for TCR sequencing at one to four time points (pre-sensitization, 2, 6 and 24 weeks). Both TCR alpha and TCR beta chains were sequenced from each blood RNA sample. What the work shows at the level of the full study, not this receptor alone: No change with DPC sensitization was found in the number of TCRs above 1 in 1000 frequency, and no evidence of global repertoire structure alterations was found. Patch test score correlated positively with the number of PT1 expanded TCRs, reaching significance at thresholds 8, 16 and 32 but not at 4. Significantly more large CDR3 similarity clusters were formed by expanded TCRs than by pre-sensitization or healthy control sets, consistent with antigen-driven responses. Because all patients had alopecia, a presumed autoimmune disease, the immune response of the patients might differ from that of healthy individuals. Repeated subsampling changed both the strength of the expansion versus patch-test correlation and the threshold at which that correlation became significant.

The CDR3 runs 16 amino acids, cysteine and phenylalanine included. The read is trimmed to its CDR3 DNA, 48 bases read in frame from base 1. The junction carries 18 bases between V and J, which are trimmed by 5 bases and 4 bases respectively. From a lookup of the germline V gene, CDR1 and CDR2 are MDHEN and SYDVKM. There are many counts of this clonotype. No cognate antigen has been identified for it. No quality values exist for individual bases; no much larger clone is one base distant. This specimen's time point label, interpreted: pre-sensitization, week 0. The intended sense of this specimen's treatment or condition label: therapeutic diphenylcyclopropenone sensitization with weekly scalp DPC. Total RNA was extracted from unfractionated whole blood that had been collected in Tempus Blood RNA tubes. At each patch-test visit, blood was drawn before the patch test was applied. Patients were considered eligible if aged 18 to 70, diagnosed with alopecia and deemed suitable for DPC therapy, and patients were excluded if pregnant.

Libraries were constructed by RACE. This sample was sequenced with a NextSeq 500. During library preparation, unique molecular identifiers were attached to individual cDNA molecules so that TCRs could be counted quantitatively and reproducibly. Per the original workflow: A median of roughly 99,000 TCRs per sample was observed, with a range of 23,224 to 690,600. The Decombinator software suite was used to annotate the V, J and CDR3 of the TCR reads. For the PS versus PT1 abundance plots, all samples were subsampled to the same number of TCRs (28,000). Expanded TCRs were defined as absent before sensitization and observed at least eight times at the 2-week time point. TCRdb reanalyzed the raw reads on its own, using fastp at Q25 for trimming and MiXCR for clone calling, and kept in-frame beta chains. Merged by CDR3 protein, the rows form single entries marked with the most common genes and DNA. These V and J calls rely on TCRdb rather than the paper's analysis. The sample contains 56,000 or so distinct CDR3 sequences, roughly a tenth of them found a single time. The biggest ten clones account for around a tenth of the sample.

This clonotype originated in a woman aged 25 to 39 with alopecia areata. Some clones in this sample may be carry-over from other donors' samples. Here the sequenced sample was whole blood, taken in connection with sensitization to the hapten diphenylcyclopropenone (DPC). The chain couples TRBV28 to TRBJ2-1; the D region may be TRBD1 or TRBD2, each matching 5 bases equally. CDR3 loop: CASSPLARQRYNEQFF. The DNA sequence is given as TGTGCCAGCAGTCCTCTAGCCCGACAGCGTTACAATGAGCAGTTCTTC.